These T cell receptor beta chains were read from a single sample in a study of radiation and T cells in renal cell carcinoma. Sequencing was performed with immunoSEQ multiplex PCR; in TCRdb, only in-frame clones are kept and a portion is missing. Counted here are 150,000 or so clones, roughly 86% occurring once; the ten biggest clones make up over 10%. Here the sequenced sample was blood, taken from a patient whose treatment included radiotherapy and nephrectomy. All receptors come from a woman aged 45-65 years with renal cell carcinoma. CDR3s include the opening cysteine and the closing phenylalanine or tryptophan. The D gene is left open where the match is weak. Size tells how often a clone was seen (once, few, many) or the class of an expanded clone, and some rows leave it out.

TRBJ2-7 - - TRBV4-1 TGCGCCAGCAGCCAAGATTCTTCATACGAGCAGTACTTC CASSQDSSYEQYF
TRBJ1-2 - - TRBV5-4 TGTGCCAGCGGATCACCAGGGGAGAACTATGGCTACACCTTC CASGSPGENYGYTF
TRBJ1-4 - once TRBV19 TGTGCCAGTAAAACTTATAATAATGAAAAACTGTTTTTT CASKTYNNEKLFF
TRBJ2-2 - - TRBV2 TGTGCCAGCAGTGCCATTTCCGTTCTAGGAAGAGGCGGGGAGCTGTTTTTT CASSAISVLGRGGELFF
TRBJ1-6 TRBD1 - TRBV5-4 TGTGCCAGCAAACCGACAGGGGTGGATTCACCCCTCCACTTT CASKPTGVDSPLHF
TRBJ2-7 TRBD1 - TRBV4-1 TGCGCCAGCAGCCAGTTCCCGGGACAGGGGGTCCGATACATCTCCTACGAGCAGTACTTC CASSQFPGQGVRYISYEQYF
TRBJ1-1 - - TRBV18 TGTGCCAGCTCACCACTTTCGAACACTGAAGCTTTCTTT CASSPLSNTEAFF
TRBJ2-2 - - TRBV4-3 TGCGCCAGCAGCCAAGATGTACAGGCGAACACCGGGGAGCTGTTTTTT CASSQDVQANTGELFF
TRBJ1-2 TRBD1 - TRBV19 TGTGCCAGTAGTTCAGACAGGGAATCCTACTATGGCTACACCTTC CASSSDRESYYGYTF
TRBJ1-5 - - TRBV6-6 TGTGCCAGCTCTCCTGGGACTTTCAATCAGCCCCAGCATTTT CASSPGTFNQPQHF
TRBJ1-5 - - TRBV6-6 TGTGCCAGCTTAAGCCGAGGACCCACAAATCAGCCCCAGCATTTT CASLSRGPTNQPQHF
TRBJ2-3 - - TRBV15 TGTGCCACCAGCAGAGATAGGGCCGCATATACGCAGTATTTT CATSRDRAAYTQYF
TRBJ2-6 - - TRBV5-1 TGCGCCAGCAGCCTGGAGGGGGCCGCTGGGGCCAACGTCCTGACTTTC CASSLEGAAGANVLTF
TRBJ2-2 TRBD2 - TRBV10-1 TGCGCCAGCAGTGGTAGGACTAGCGGGGTCGGCGGGGAGCTGTTTTTT CASSGRTSGVGGELFF
TRBJ1-4 - - TRBV9 TGTGCCAGCAGCCCTCTCACGGGGGGGGTTCCCGAAAAACTGTTTTTT CASSPLTGGVPEKLFF
TRBJ2-4 - - TRBV7-9 TGTGCCAGCAGCTTAGAGTACAGCATAGCCAAAAACATTCAGTACTTC CASSLEYSIAKNIQYF
TRBJ1-2 - - TRBV2 TGTGCCAGCAGTGAATGGGGTAGTGGGACTAACTATGGCTACACCTTC CASSEWGSGTNYGYTF
TRBJ2-3 TRBD2 - TRBV9 TGTGCCAGCAGCGTTAGCGGGGCTACAGATACGCAGTATTTT CASSVSGATDTQYF
TRBJ1-2 TRBD1 - TRBV4-1 TGCGCCAGCAGCCTCTCAAAGACACAGACAGGGGTTAACTATGGCTACACCTTC CASSLSKTQTGVNYGYTF
TRBJ2-7 - - TRBV14 TGTGCCAGCAGCCCTGTCCTAGACTACGAGCAGTACTTC CASSPVLDYEQYF
TRBJ1-2 - once TRBV30 TGTGCCTGGAGTTCAGGCGAGGGGCGCTACACCTTC CAWSSGEGRYTF
TRBJ2-1 - - TRBV11-2 TGTGCCAGCAGCCCCGAGTACCGGGCCAAAGACCAGTTCTTC CASSPEYRAKDQFF
TRBJ2-3 TRBD1 - TRBV11-1 TGTGCCAGCAGCCTTACAGGGGGCCCGGCAGATACGCAGTATTTT CASSLTGGPADTQYF
TRBJ1-6 TRBD1 - TRBV7-3 TGTGCCAGCAGCCGGGACAGGGGTTCGGGTTCACCCCTCCACTTT CASSRDRGSGSPLHF
TRBJ2-3 - - TRBV2 TGTGCCAGCAGACGAGATACGCAGTATTTT CASRRDTQYF
TRBJ2-5 - - TRBV6-1 TGTGCCAGCGGACACGCCGCAGTTAAAGAGACCCAGTACTTC CASGHAAVKETQYF
TRBJ1-2 - - TRBV5-6 TGTGCCAGCAGCCCCAAGTCGCTCTATGGCTACACCTTC CASSPKSLYGYTF
TRBJ2-2 - - TRBV29-1 TGCAGCGTTCGGGCGGGTGATCCGAACACCGGGGAGCTGTTTTTT CSVRAGDPNTGELFF
TRBJ2-3 - - TRBV5-4 TGTGCCAGCAGCTTGGTGGGCGGGGCGGAAGATACGCAGTATTTT CASSLVGGAEDTQYF
TRBJ1-2 - - TRBV19 TGTGCCAGTAGTCCTCAATTGGGGATTCCTTGGAGCTACACCTTC CASSPQLGIPWSYTF
TRBJ1-2 TRBD1 - TRBV6-5 TGTGCCAGCAGGGGGACAGGGAGAGGCTACACCTTC CASRGTGRGYTF
TRBJ2-7 - - TRBV7-8 TGTGCCAGCAGCCCGCCGTCGGGTCTCGAGCAGTACTTC CASSPPSGLEQYF
TRBJ1-6 TRBD1 few TRBV19 TGTGCCAGTAGTGGGACAGTTTATAATTCACCCCTCCACTTT CASSGTVYNSPLHF
TRBJ1-1 - - TRBV7-3 TGTGCCAGCAGGGGAGGGCCATCCCCAAGTGGCACTGAAGCTTTCTTT CASRGGPSPSGTEAFF
TRBJ2-1 TRBD1 - TRBV7-6 TGTGCCAGCAGCGATACCGGGACAGGAAGGAATGAGCAGTTCTTC CASSDTGTGRNEQFF
TRBJ2-7 TRBD1 - TRBV5-6 TGTGCCAGCAGCTCGCCGGACAGGGACTACGAGCAGTACTTC CASSSPDRDYEQYF
TRBJ1-1 TRBD1 once TRBV9 TGTGCCAGCAGCGTAGGACCAGGGGGAGTGAACACTGAAGCTTTCTTT CASSVGPGGVNTEAFF
TRBJ2-7 TRBD1 - TRBV6-1 TGTGCCAGCAGTGAAGGGGGACAGGGGGGTTCCTACGAGCAGTACTTC CASSEGGQGGSYEQYF
TRBJ2-1 TRBD1 - TRBV5-1 TGCGCCAGCAGCTTGGTGCTGCGGACAGGGGACAATGAGCAGTTCTTC CASSLVLRTGDNEQFF
TRBJ1-2 TRBD1 - TRBV9 TGTGCCAGCAGCCCTCGGGACAGTCTTGGTTATGGCTACACCTTC CASSPRDSLGYGYTF
TRBJ1-2 TRBD1 few TRBV19 TGTGCCAGTAGTAGGACAGGGAAGTATGGCTACACCTTC CASSRTGKYGYTF
TRBJ2-1 TRBD2 - TRBV14 TGTGCCAGCAGCCAAGGACGGGGGGGGCAGAATGAGCAGTTCTTC CASSQGRGGQNEQFF
TRBJ1-1 - - TRBV7-2 TGTGCCAGCAGCTACCTCCTAGGGGGGACTGAAGCTTTCTTT CASSYLLGGTEAFF
TRBJ1-4 - once TRBV21-1 TGTGCCAGCAGCGCCCGGACAGCGAATAATGAAAAACTGTTTTTT CASSARTANNEKLFF